The 13 T cell receptor beta chains below come from one sample, sequenced in a study of shared clonotypes between healthy human individuals. Libraries were prepared by immunoSEQ multiplex PCR; TCRdb keeps only in-frame clonotypes and omits some of them. The sample shows 470,000 or so clones, around 85% of them seen only once. The sequenced sample consisted of PBMCs. The receptors stem from a woman between 35 and 50 years old in good health. Some clones in this sample may be carry-over from other donors' samples.

The V gene is TRBV28, the J gene TRBJ1-4; 9 positions agree with TRBD1. Per germline, CDR1 MDHEN and CDR2 SYDVKM. The CDR3 is 16 amino acids. V gave up 5 bases and J gave up 6 bases; unmatched junction bases: 10. The CDR3 loop reads CASSRQGVALDEKLFF. Written as DNA, the CDR3 is TGTGCCAGCAGTAGACAGGGGGTGGCCCTGGATGAAAAACTGTTTTTT.

This clone was counted a single time. V gene TRBV7-2 combines with J gene TRBJ1-1; TRBD1 matches at 9 bases. This CDR3 is built from 16 residues. Unmatched junction bases numbered 10, after V lost 4 bases and J lost 4 bases. Germline V CDR1 and CDR2: SGHTA, FQGNSA. DNA of the CDR3: TGTGCCAGCAGCTCCCATCCGGGACAGGGTATCACTGAAGCTTTCTTT. Translation gives CASSSHPGQGITEAFF.

On this clone: This sample includes further DNA sequences coding for the same CDR3. The gene calls are TRBV7-2 and TRBJ2-7; D ambiguous. Germline V gene data show CDR1 as SGHTA and CDR2 as FQGNSA. V lost 0 bases, J lost 5 bases, and 5 bases lay in between. The CDR3 consists of 12 residues. The CDR3 DNA reads TGTGCCAGCAGCTTAGCCCTGGACGAGCAGTACTTC. As protein: CASSLALDEQYF.

V and J are TRBV7-2 and TRBJ1-5, with D tentatively TRBD1 (5 bases). The CDR3 contains 16 residues. Germline values: CDR1 SGHTA, CDR2 FQGNSA. Trimming pared 1 base from V and 7 bases from J, leaving 17 bases between. CDR3 protein: CASSLGYPRGGQPQHF. CDR3 nucleotides: TGTGCCAGCAGCTTAGGCTATCCCCGGGGGGGGCAGCCCCAGCATTTT.

This clone was detected only a few times. The chain carries TRBV28 and TRBJ2-7, with D possibly being TRBD1 or TRBD2 (5 bases each). This CDR3 comprises 14 residues. Germline loops: CDR1 MDHEN, CDR2 SYDVKM. Trimming took 7 bases from V and 12 from J, leaving 25 bases between them. CDR3 nucleotide sequence: TGTGCCAGCACAGGTGGGACCCTACGAGCAGTTCGGTACTTC. The encoded protein is CASTGGTLRAVRYF.

This clone has only one observation. This chain uses TRBV27 with TRBJ1-1, with D perhaps TRBD1 (5 bases). This CDR3 has 14 residues. The V end was cut by 7 bases, the J end by 1 base, with 13 bases between. Germline V gene data show CDR1 as MNHEY and CDR2 as SMNVEV (reference sequence). CDR3 loop: CASTLRQGNTEAFF. The CDR3 DNA reads as TGTGCCAGCACCCTTCGCCAGGGGAACACTGAAGCTTTCTTT.

About this clone itself: The sample has other DNA sequences that encode this CDR3 too. The rearrangement uses TRBV7-8 and TRBJ1-1; D remains ambiguous. Looked up from germline, CDR1 is SGHVS and CDR2 is FQNEAQ. V was cut by 3 bases and J by 1 base, with 0 bases left in between. The CDR3 runs 11 residues. CDR3 nucleotide sequence: TGTGCCAGCAGCTTGAACACTGAAGCTTTCTTT. Amino acids: CASSLNTEAFF.

This chain joins TRBV7-6 and TRBJ2-1, with D perhaps matching TRBD1 (5 bases). Germline CDR1 SGHVS, CDR2 FNYEAQ. The V and J ends lost 0 bases and 6 bases respectively, with 12 bases between them. CDR3 length: 15 residues. CDR3 sequence: CASSLAAGNSNEQFF. CDR3 nucleotides: TGTGCCAGCAGCTTAGCGGCAGGGAATAGCAATGAGCAGTTCTTC. The full variable domain, in which reference TRBV7-6 and TRBJ2-1 provide the parts outside the CDR3, is GAGVSQSPRYKVTKRGQDVALRCDPISGHVSLYWYRQALGQGPEFLTYFNYEAQQDKSGLPNDRFSAERPEGSISTLTIQRTEQRDSAMYRCASSLAAGNSNEQFFGPGTRLTVL.

The V and J genes are TRBV30 and TRBJ2-1; 8 bases are shared with TRBD2. CDR1 and CDR2 (germline): GTSNPN, SVGIG (reference sequence). The CDR3 length is 19 residues. The trim removed 3 bases at V and 6 bases at J, leaving 22 bases unmatched. CDR3 in DNA: TGTGCCTGGAGCCGCGGTGACAGGACTCCGGGACTAGGGGTCAATGAGCAGTTCTTC. Amino acid sequence: CAWSRGDRTPGLGVNEQFF.

As concerns this clone: At one boundary the junction diverges from the germline segment, which might be a read error. CDR3 sequence reads: CASSEYGGTVIF. CDR3 sequence (DNA): TGTGCCAGCAGTGAGTACGGGGGAACCGTGATCTTC. V is TRBV2 and J is TRBJ2-1, with D possibly TRBD2 on 6 matching bases. The V gene's germline CDR1 is SNHLY and CDR2 FYNNEI. The CDR3 has 12 amino acids.

The chain combines TRBV19 with TRBJ1-2; D perhaps matches TRBD1 (5 bases). Germline CDR1 LNHDA, CDR2 SQIVND (reference sequence). V was pared by 7 bases and J by 5 bases, with 17 bases between. The CDR3 is 14 residues long. CDR3 residues: CASTMHVGEYGYTF. CDR3 DNA: TGTGCCAGTACCATGCACGTGGGGGAGTATGGCTACACCTTC.

The chain carries TRBV7-8 and TRBJ2-7, with 7 bases identical to TRBD2. J gave up 5 bases and V 1 base, and 8 bases lay outside the gene matches. The V gene's germline CDR1 is SGHVS and CDR2 FQNEAQ. This CDR3 has 15 residues. The CDR3 DNA follows: TGTGCCAGCAGCTTAGGGGGACTAATCCTCCACGAGCAGTACTTC. Translating it yields CASSLGGLILHEQYF.

CDR3: CASSVQTTNEKLFF. CDR3 DNA: TGTGCCAGCAGTGTTCAAACAACTAATGAAAAACTGTTTTTT. V usage is TRBV2 and J usage is TRBJ1-4; D is unresolved. The CDR3 has 14 amino acids. Trimming left V 4 bases short and J 0 bases short, with 6 bases between. CDR1 is SNHLY and CDR2 is FYNNEI in the germline V gene.